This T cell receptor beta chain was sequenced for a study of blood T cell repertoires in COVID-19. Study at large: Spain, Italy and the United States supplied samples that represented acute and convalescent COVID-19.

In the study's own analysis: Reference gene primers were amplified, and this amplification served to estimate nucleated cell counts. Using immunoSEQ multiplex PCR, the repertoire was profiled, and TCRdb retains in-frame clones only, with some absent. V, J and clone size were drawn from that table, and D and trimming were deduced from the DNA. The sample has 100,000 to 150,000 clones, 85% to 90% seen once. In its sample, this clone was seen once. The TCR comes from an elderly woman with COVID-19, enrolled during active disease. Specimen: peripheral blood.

CDR3 coding DNA: TGTGCCAGCAGTCCCAGGGGGCGGCAGTACTTC. Its protein product is CASSPRGRQYF. The rearrangement uses TRBV28 and TRBJ2-7; 8 bases fit TRBD1. CDR3 length: 11 residues. Per germline, CDR1 MDHEN and CDR2 SYDVKM. Unmatched junction bases numbered 3, after V lost 5 bases and J lost 9 bases.